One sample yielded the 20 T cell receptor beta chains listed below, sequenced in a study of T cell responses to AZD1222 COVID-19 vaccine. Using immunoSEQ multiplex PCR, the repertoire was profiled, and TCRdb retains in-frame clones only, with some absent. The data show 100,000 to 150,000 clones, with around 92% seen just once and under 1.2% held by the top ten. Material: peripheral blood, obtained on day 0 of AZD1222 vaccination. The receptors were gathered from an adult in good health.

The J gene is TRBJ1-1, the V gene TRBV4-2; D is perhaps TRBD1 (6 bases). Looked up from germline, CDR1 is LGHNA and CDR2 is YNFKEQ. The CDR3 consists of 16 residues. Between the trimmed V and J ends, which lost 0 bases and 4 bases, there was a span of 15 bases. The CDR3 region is CASSQDRGGWGTEAFF. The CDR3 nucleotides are TGTGCCAGCAGCCAAGATCGAGGGGGATGGGGCACTGAAGCTTTCTTT.

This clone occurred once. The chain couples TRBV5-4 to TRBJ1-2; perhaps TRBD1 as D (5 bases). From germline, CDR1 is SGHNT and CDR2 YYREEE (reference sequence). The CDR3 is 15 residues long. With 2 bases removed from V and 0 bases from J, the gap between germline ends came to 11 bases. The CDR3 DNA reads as TGTGCCAGCAGCTTATGGGGGAACTCTAACTATGGCTACACCTTC. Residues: CASSLWGNSNYGYTF.

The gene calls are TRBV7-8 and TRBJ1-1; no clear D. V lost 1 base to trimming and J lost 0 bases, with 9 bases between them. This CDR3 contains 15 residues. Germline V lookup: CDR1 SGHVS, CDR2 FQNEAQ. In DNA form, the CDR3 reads TGTGCCAGCAGCTTAGGGGGTGGGGTGAACACTGAAGCTTTCTTT. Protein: CASSLGGGVNTEAFF.

The CDR3 DNA sequence: TGTGCCAGCAGCTTGGAAAGGGAGTCACCCCTCCACTTT. It is translated as CASSLERESPLHF. The chain combines TRBV5-6 with TRBJ1-6; D gene unclear. The CDR3 contains 13 residues. Trimming took off 0 bases at V and 10 bases at J, with 8 bases between the two ends. The germline V gene has CDR1 SGHDT and CDR2 YYEEEE. Using reference TRBV5-6 and TRBJ1-6 for the parts outside the CDR3, the full variable domain is DAGVTQSPTHLIKTRGQQVTLRCSPKSGHDTVSWYQQALGQGPQFIFQYYEEEERQRGNFPDRFSGHQFPNYSSELNVNALLLGDSALYLCASSLERESPLHFGNGTRLTVT.

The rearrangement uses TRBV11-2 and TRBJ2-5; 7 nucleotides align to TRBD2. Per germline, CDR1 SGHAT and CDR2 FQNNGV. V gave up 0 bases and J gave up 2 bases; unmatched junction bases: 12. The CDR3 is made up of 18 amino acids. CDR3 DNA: TGTGCCAGCAGCTTAGAATCAGGTCGCGGGAGCCCACAAGAGACCCAGTACTTC. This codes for CASSLESGRGSPQETQYF.

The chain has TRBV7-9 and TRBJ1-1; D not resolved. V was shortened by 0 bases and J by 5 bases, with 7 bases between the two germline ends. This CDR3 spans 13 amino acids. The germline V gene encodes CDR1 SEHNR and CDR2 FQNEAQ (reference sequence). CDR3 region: CASSLAFRTEAFF. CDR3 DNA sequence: TGTGCCAGCAGCTTAGCGTTTAGGACTGAAGCTTTCTTT.

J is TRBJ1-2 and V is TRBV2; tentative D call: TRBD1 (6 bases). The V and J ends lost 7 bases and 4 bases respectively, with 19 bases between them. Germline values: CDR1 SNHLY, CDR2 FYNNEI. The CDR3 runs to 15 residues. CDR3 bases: TGTGCCAGCACCCTGGAGAGGGGGGGACCCTATGGCTACACCTTC. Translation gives CASTLERGGPYGYTF.

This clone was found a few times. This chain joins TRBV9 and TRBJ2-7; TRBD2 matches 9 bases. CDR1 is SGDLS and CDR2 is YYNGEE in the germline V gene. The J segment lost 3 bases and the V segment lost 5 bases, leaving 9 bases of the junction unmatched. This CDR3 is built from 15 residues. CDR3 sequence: CASSLSGSPHYEQYF. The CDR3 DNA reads TGTGCCAGCAGTCTTAGCGGGAGCCCTCACTACGAGCAGTACTTC.

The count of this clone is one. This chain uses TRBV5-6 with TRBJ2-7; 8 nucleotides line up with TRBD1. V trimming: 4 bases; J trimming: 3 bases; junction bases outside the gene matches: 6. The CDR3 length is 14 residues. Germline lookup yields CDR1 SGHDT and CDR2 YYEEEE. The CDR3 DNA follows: TGTGCCAGCAGCGGGGGGACAGGCAGCTACGAGCAGTACTTC. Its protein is CASSGGTGSYEQYF.

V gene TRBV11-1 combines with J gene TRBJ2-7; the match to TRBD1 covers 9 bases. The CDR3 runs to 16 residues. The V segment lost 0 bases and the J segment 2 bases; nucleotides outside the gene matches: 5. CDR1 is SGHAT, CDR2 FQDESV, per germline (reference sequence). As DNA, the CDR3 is TGTGCCAGCAGCTTAGCGGGGACAGGGCGCACCTACGAGCAGTACTTC. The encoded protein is CASSLAGTGRTYEQYF.

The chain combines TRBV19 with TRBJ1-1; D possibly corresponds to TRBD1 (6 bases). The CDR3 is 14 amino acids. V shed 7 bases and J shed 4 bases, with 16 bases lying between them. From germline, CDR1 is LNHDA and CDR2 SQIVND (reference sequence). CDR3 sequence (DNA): TGTGCCAGTACCCAAGGGGGGCTGGGCACTGAAGCTTTCTTT. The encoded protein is CASTQGGLGTEAFF.

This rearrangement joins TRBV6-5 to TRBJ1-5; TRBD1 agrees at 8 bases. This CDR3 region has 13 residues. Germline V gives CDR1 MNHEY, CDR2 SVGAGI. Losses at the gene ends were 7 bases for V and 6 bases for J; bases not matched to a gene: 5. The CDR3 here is CASNRGYGQPQHF. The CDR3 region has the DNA TGTGCCAGCAACAGGGGGTACGGTCAGCCCCAGCATTTT.

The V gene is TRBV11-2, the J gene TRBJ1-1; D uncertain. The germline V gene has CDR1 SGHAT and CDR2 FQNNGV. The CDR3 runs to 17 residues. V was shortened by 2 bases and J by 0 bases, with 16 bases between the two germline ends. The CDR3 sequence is CASSLYGRLLMNTEAFF. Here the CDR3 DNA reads TGTGCCAGCAGCTTATATGGCAGGCTCCTTATGAACACTGAAGCTTTCTTT.

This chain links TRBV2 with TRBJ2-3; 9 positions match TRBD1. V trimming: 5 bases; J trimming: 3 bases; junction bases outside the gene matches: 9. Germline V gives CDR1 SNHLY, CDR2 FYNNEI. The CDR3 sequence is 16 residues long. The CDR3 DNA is TGTGCCAGCAGTCTGGACAGGGGAAGAGGGACAGATACGCAGTATTTT. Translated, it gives CASSLDRGRGTDTQYF.

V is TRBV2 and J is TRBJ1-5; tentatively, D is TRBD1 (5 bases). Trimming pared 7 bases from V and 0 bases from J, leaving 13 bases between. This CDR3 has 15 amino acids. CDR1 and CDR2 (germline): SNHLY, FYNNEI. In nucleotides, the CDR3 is TGTGCCAGCACTACGCAGGGCCTTAGCAATCAGCCCCAGCATTTT. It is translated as CASTTQGLSNQPQHF.

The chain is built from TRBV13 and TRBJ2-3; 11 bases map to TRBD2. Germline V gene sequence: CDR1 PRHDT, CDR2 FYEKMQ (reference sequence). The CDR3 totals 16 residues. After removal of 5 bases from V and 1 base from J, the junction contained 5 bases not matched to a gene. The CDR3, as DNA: TGTGCCAGCAGCCCGGTAGCGGGGGGGGGCACAGATACGCAGTATTTT. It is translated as CASSPVAGGGTDTQYF.

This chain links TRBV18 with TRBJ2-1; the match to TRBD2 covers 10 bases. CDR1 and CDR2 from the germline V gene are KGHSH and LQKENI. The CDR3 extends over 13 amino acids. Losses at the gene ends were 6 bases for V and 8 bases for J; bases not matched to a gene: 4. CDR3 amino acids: CASSQAGGYEQFF. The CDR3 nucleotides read TGTGCCAGCTCCCAAGCGGGGGGGTATGAGCAGTTCTTC.

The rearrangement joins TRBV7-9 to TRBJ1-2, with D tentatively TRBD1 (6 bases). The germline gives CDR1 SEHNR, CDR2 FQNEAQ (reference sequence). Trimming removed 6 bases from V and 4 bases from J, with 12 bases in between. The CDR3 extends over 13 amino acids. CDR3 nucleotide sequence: TGTGCCAGCAGTCCCGGGACACCCTATGGCTACACCTTC. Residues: CASSPGTPYGYTF.

The CDR3 here is CASSQVSLAGGGAGELFF. CDR3 in DNA: TGCGCCAGCAGCCAAGTCTCACTAGCGGGAGGCGGCGCCGGGGAGCTGTTTTTT. The J gene is TRBJ2-2, the V gene TRBV4-1; TRBD2 matches at 12 bases. Germline trimming cut 1 base from V and 6 bases from J; bases unmatched to any gene: 9. The CDR3 is 18 amino acids. Germline CDR1 is MGHRA and CDR2 is YSYEKL.

CDR3 protein: CASSYQTAGNQPQHF. The CDR3 DNA sequence: TGTGCCAGCAGTTACCAGACAGCCGGGAATCAGCCCCAGCATTTT. The chain carries TRBV6-5 and TRBJ1-5, with D possibly matching TRBD1 (5 bases). The CDR3 loop spans 15 amino acids. The V end lost 2 bases, the J end lost 4 bases, and 12 bases lay between the germline ends. Germline V gene lookup returns CDR1 MNHEY and CDR2 SVGAGI.